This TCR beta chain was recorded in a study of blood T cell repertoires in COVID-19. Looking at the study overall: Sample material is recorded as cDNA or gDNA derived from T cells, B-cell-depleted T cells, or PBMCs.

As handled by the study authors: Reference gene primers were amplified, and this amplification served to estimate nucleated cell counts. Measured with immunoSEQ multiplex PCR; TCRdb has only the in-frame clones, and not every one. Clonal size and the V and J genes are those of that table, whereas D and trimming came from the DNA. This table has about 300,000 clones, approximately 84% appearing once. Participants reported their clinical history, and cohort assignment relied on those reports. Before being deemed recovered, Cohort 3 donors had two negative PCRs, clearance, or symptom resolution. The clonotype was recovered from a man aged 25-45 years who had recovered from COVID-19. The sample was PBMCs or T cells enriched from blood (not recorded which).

This CDR3 is CASSSQGTANTGELFF. Written as DNA, the CDR3 is TGTGCCAGCAGCTCCCAGGGGACAGCGAACACCGGGGAGCTGTTTTTT. The rearrangement joins TRBV5-4 to TRBJ2-2, with 7 bases fitting TRBD1. The germline CDR1 and CDR2 sequences are SGHNT and YYREEE (reference sequence). V lost 3 bases to trimming and J lost 0 bases; unmatched junction nucleotides: 5. The CDR3 runs to 16 residues.